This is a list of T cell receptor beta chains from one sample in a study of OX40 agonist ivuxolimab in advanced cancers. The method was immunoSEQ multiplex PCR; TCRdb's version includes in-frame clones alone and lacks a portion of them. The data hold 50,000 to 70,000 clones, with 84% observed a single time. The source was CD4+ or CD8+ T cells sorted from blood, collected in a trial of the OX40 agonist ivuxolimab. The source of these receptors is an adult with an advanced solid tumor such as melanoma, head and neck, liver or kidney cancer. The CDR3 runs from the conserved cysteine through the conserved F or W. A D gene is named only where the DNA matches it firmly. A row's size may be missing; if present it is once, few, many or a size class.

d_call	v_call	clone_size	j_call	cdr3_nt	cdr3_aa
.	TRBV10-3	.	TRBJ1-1	TGTGCCATCAGTGAGTCGGGCGGAGCCTTTAACACTGAAGCTTTCTTT	CAISESGGAFNTEAFF
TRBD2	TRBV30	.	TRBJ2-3	TGTGCCGGGACCCTAGCGGGGGCCCTCACAGATACGCAGTATTTT	CAGTLAGALTDTQYF
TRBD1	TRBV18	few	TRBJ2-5	TGTGCCAGCTCACAAGAACCGGGACAGGGACGGGAGACCCAGTACTTC	CASSQEPGQGRETQYF
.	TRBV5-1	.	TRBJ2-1	TGCGCCAGCAGCTACGTGACTACAACGTACAATGAGCAGTTCTTC	CASSYVTTTYNEQFF
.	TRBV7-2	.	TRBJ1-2	TGTGCCAGCAGCTTAGTGAGACATAATGGCTACACCTTC	CASSLVRHNGYTF
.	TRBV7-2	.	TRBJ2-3	TGTGCCAGCAGCTTAGGCATAGCAGGCACAGATACGCAGTATTTT	CASSLGIAGTDTQYF
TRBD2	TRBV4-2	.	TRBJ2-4	TGTGCCAGCAGCCAAGATTGGACTAGCGGGAGGGTTGGAACCAAAAACATTCAGTACTTC	CASSQDWTSGRVGTKNIQYF
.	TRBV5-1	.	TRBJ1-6	TGCGCCAGCATGGAGGGTACCAATTCACCCCTCCACTTT	CASMEGTNSPLHF
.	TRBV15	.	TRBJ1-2	TGTGCCACCAGCAGTCAGACCACTAACTATGGCTACACCTTC	CATSSQTTNYGYTF
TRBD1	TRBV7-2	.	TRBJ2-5	TGTGCCAGCAGGGACAGGGCGCAAGAGACCCAGTACTTC	CASRDRAQETQYF
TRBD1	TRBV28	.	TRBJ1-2	TGTGCCAGCAGTTTACCAAACAGGGGTACCTCCGTGAACTATGGCTACACCTTC	CASSLPNRGTSVNYGYTF
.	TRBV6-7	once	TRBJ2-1	TGTGCCAGCAGTTATAAAGGGCGAAGCTCCTACAATGAGCAGTTCTTC	CASSYKGRSSYNEQFF
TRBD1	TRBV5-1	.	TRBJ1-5	TGCGCCAGCAGCCCGGACAGGGATCAGCCCCAGCATTTT	CASSPDRDQPQHF
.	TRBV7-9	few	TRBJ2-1	TGTGCCAGCAGCTTAGTCCTCCCTCTTCCCTACAATGAGCAGTTCTTC	CASSLVLPLPYNEQFF
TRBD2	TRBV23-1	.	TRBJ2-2	TGCTCTCCAGCGGGAGGAGTTCGGATCACCGGGGAGCTGTTTTTT	CSPAGGVRITGELFF
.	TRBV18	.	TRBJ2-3	TGTGCCAGCTCACCACAGGTCCACACAGATACGCAGTATTTT	CASSPQVHTDTQYF
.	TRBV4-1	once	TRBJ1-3	TGCGCCAGCAGCCAGGATAGCTCTGGAAACACCATATATTTT	CASSQDSSGNTIYF
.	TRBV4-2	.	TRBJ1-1	TGTGCCAGCTCGACTCAGGACATGAACACTGAAGCTTTCTTT	CASSTQDMNTEAFF
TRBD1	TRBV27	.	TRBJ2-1	TGTGCCAGCAGTTTACTCCTGTCAGGGGGCAGAGGTGAGCAGTTCTTC	CASSLLLSGGRGEQFF
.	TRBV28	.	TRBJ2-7	TGTGCCAGCAGAGACCGGGCCCCGAAGACCTACGAGCAGTACTTC	CASRDRAPKTYEQYF
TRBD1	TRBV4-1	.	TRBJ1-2	TGCGCCAGCAGCCGGCCAGGGGGGAAAAACACCTTC	CASSRPGGKNTF
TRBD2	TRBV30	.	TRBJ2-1	TGTGCCTGGAGTGTCTTCAGCGGGAGAGTCGGGGATGAGCAGTTCTTC	CAWSVFSGRVGDEQFF
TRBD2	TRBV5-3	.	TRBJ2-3	TGTGCCAGAAGCCCGGGGGGGCCAGATACGCAGTATTTT	CARSPGGPDTQYF
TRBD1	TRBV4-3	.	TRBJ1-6	TGCGCCAGCAGCCTCGGAGGAGGACAGGGGAATAATTCACCCCTCCACTTT	CASSLGGGQGNNSPLHF
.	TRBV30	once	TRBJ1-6	TGTGCCTGGAGTGTCCAGCGAAATTCACCCCTCCACTTT	CAWSVQRNSPLHF
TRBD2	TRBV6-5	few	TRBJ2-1	TGTGCCAGCAGCCCTCTAGCGGGTCGTTACAATGAGCAGTTCTTC	CASSPLAGRYNEQFF
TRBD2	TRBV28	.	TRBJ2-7	TGTGCCACCTCGAAGGAGTCTAGCGGAGTCTACGAGCAGTACTTC	CATSKESSGVYEQYF
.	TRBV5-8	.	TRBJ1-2	TGTGCCAGCAGGCGGAAAGGGGGGAACTATGGCTACACCTTC	CASRRKGGNYGYTF
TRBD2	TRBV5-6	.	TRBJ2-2	TGTGCCAGCTCTCGACCCGGTCTAGCGGACACCGGGGAGCTGTTTTTT	CASSRPGLADTGELFF
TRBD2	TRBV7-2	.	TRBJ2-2	TGTGCCAGCGGACTACTAGCGGGAGGGTCCGGGGAGCTGTTTTTT	CASGLLAGGSGELFF
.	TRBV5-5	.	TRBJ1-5	TGTGCCAGCAGCTTTGGAATTGATCCGGGTCAGCCCCAGCATTTT	CASSFGIDPGQPQHF
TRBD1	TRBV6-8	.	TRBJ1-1	TGTGCCAGTCCCTCAGGGGGTACTGAAGCTTTCTTT	CASPSGGTEAFF
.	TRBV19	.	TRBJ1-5	TGTGCCAGTAGTATTATAACCGGGAGGGGTGGACCCCAGCATTTT	CASSIITGRGGPQHF
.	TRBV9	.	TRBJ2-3	TGTGCCAGCAGCGTAAACCCTAGCACAGATACGCAGTATTTT	CASSVNPSTDTQYF
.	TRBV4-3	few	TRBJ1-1	TGCGCCAGCAGCCAAGTTCCCATGCGGACTGAAGCTTTCTTT	CASSQVPMRTEAFF
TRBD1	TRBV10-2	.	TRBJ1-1	TGCGCCAGCACCTCTGGACAGGGAAGGAATGAAGCTTTCTTT	CASTSGQGRNEAFF
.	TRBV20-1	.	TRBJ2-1	TGCAGTGCTAGAAAACAGCTTGAGCAGTTCTTC	CSARKQLEQFF
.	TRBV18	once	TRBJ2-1	TGTGCCAGCTCACCGCGGCAGGGCCATGAGCAGTTCTTC	CASSPRQGHEQFF
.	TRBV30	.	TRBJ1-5	TGTGCCTGGAGGGCTCCCGGGACGGTTGGTCAGCCCCAGCATTTT	CAWRAPGTVGQPQHF
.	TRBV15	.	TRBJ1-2	TGTGCCACCAGCAGAGACCCCGGACAGAGTTATGGCTACACCTTC	CATSRDPGQSYGYTF
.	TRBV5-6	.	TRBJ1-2	TGTGCCAGCTCCGTTGCTTTGGGTTCTAACTATGGCTACACCTTC	CASSVALGSNYGYTF
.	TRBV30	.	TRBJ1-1	TGTGCCTGGAGTGTAAGTGGTGAAGCTTTCTTT	CAWSVSGEAFF
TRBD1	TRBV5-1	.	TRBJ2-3	TGCGCCAGCAGCTACGGGACAGACACAGATACGCAGTATTTT	CASSYGTDTDTQYF
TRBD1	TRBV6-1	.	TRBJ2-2	TGTGCCAGCCAACCACAGGGGAACGGGGAGCTGTTTTTT	CASQPQGNGELFF
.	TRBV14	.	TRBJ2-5	TGTGCCAGCAGCCAAGGGACAGTACAAGAGACCCAGTACTTC	CASSQGTVQETQYF
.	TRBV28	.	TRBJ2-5	TGTGCCAGCAGTTTAAGGGGATCGGGGGTGACCCAGTACTTC	CASSLRGSGVTQYF
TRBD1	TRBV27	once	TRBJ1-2	TGTGCCAGCAGGAAACAGGGGTCAAACTATGGCTACACCTTC	CASRKQGSNYGYTF
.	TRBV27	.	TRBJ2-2	TGTGCCAGCAGTTTAGACTACGGGGAGCTGTTTTTT	CASSLDYGELFF
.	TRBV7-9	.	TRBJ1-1	TGTGCCAGCAGCTTAGGTAGCTCACACACTGAAGCTTTCTTT	CASSLGSSHTEAFF
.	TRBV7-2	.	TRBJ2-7	TGTGCCAGCAGCCGAAACCCCCGGGAGTCATTCGACTTC	CASSRNPRESFDF
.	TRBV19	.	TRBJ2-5	TGTGCCAGTAGTACCGGACCATACGAGACCCAGTACTTC	CASSTGPYETQYF
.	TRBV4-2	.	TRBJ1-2	TGTGCCAGCAGCCAAGGGGACAAGAACGAGGGCTATGGCTACACCTTC	CASSQGDKNEGYGYTF
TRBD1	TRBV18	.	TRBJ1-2	TGTGCCAGCTCACCCACAGGGGACCCATATGGCTACACCTTC	CASSPTGDPYGYTF
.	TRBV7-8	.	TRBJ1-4	TGTGCCAGCAGCTCCCGACAGAATGAAAAACTGTTTTTT	CASSSRQNEKLFF
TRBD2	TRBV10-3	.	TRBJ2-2	TGTGCCGCGGGGGATCCCGGTGGCGGGGAGCTGTTTTTT	CAAGDPGGGELFF
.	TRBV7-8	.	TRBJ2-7	TGTGCCAGCAGCTTAGTAATCGGGGTTGTCCGGGGCGAGCAGTACTTC	CASSLVIGVVRGEQYF
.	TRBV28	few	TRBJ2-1	TGTGCCAGCAGTTTCCCGGGGTACAATGAGCAGTTCTTC	CASSFPGYNEQFF
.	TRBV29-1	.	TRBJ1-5	TGCAGCGCCGCACAGGGAACGGGCAATCAGCCCCAGCATTTT	CSAAQGTGNQPQHF
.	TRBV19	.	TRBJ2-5	TGTGCCAGTAGTGGGCCAGTGGACCAAGAGACCCAGTACTTC	CASSGPVDQETQYF